This passage covers 32 T cell receptor beta chains from one sample sequenced in a study of T cells in Graves' hyperthyroidism and ophthalmopathy. Authors of the study amplified TCR beta CDR3 regions from RNA transcripts. The HTBI set primed first-round TCR CDR3 RT-PCR. TCRdb re-analysed the multiplex PCR reads in MiXCR, keeping a single row per CDR3 protein. The data show approximately 400,000 distinct CDR3 sequences, with approximately 17% seen just once and 40% held by the top ten. The sequencing sample was made of blood. The receptor set was obtained from a man younger than 30 with Graves' ophthalmopathy.

The sample holds a few counts of this clonotype. The chain combines TRBV20-1 with TRBJ2-2; unclear D gene. The germline V and J ends were trimmed by 1 base and 1 base, with 10 bases remaining between them. Germline V lookup: CDR1 DFQATT, CDR2 SNEGSKA (reference sequence). CDR3 size: 15 residues. The CDR3 nucleotides read TGCAGTGCTAGAGTCCTTGACAAGAACACCGGGGAGCTGTTTTTT. Its protein is CSARVLDKNTGELFF.

There are many counts of this clonotype. The rearrangement joins TRBV5-1 to TRBJ2-7; D unclear. CDR3 size: 13 residues. Trimming stripped 4 bases from V and 0 bases from J, with 8 bases between. CDR1 and CDR2 (germline): SGHRS, YFSETQ. DNA of the CDR3: TGCGCCAGCAGCAGGGCTGGCTCCTACGAGCAGTACTTC. Translated: CASSRAGSYEQYF.

The V gene is TRBV19, the J gene TRBJ2-3; D gene uncertain. Trimming pared 10 bases from V and 2 bases from J, leaving 10 bases between. The CDR3 loop spans 12 amino acids. Germline CDR1 and CDR2: LNHDA and SQIVND (reference sequence). The DNA of the CDR3 is TGTGCCACCGAGGATTACACAGATACGCAGTATTTT. It specifies CATEDYTDTQYF.

This clonotype occurred a few times. V and J are TRBV5-5 and TRBJ2-5, with 10 bases aligning to TRBD1. The CDR3 is 15 residues long. Germline CDR1 reads SGHKS; CDR2 reads YYEKEE (reference sequence). V trimming: 4 bases; J trimming: 2 bases; junction bases outside the gene matches: 5. This chain's CDR3 is CASSKDRGSQETQYF. CDR3 nucleotides: TGTGCCAGCAGCAAGGACAGGGGGTCACAAGAGACCCAGTACTTC.

The gene calls are TRBV19 and TRBJ1-1, with TRBD1 matching over 7 bases. The CDR3 consists of 16 residues. Looked up from germline, CDR1 is LNHDA and CDR2 is SQIVND (reference sequence). V shed 9 bases and J 1 base; nucleotides not matched to a gene: 14. The chain's CDR3 is CASLPGGETRNTEAFF. The CDR3 nucleotides read TGTGCCAGCTTACCAGGGGGAGAAACCCGGAACACTGAAGCTTTCTTT.

Only a few counts were recorded for this clonotype. The chain couples TRBV5-1 to TRBJ2-7; the D call may be TRBD1 or TRBD2 (5 bases each). Trimming took 4 bases from V and 5 from J, leaving 16 bases between them. The germline CDR1 and CDR2 sequences are SGHRS and YFSETQ. The CDR3 runs to 14 residues. CDR3 amino acids: CASSPGDVTHEQYF. CDR3 bases: TGCGCCAGCAGCCCTGGGGACGTTACCCACGAGCAGTACTTC.

This clonotype was found many times. The chain carries TRBV3-1 and TRBJ1-2; D possibly corresponds to TRBD1 (6 bases). Trimming left V 1 base short and J 6 bases short, with 15 bases between. CDR3 length: 15 residues. Germline V gives CDR1 LGHDT, CDR2 YNNKEL (reference sequence). CDR3 DNA: TGTGCCAGCAGCCAAGGTTCCCCCGACAGGAATGGCTACACCTTC. Amino acid sequence: CASSQGSPDRNGYTF.

This clonotype was picked up many times. CDR3 sequence (DNA): TGTGCCAGCAGCCAAGGGACAGGCCGGTCCTACGAGCAGTACTTC. It specifies CASSQGTGRSYEQYF. The chain couples TRBV11-2 to TRBJ2-7, with TRBD1 matching over 8 bases. The CDR3 is made up of 15 amino acids. V lost 5 bases to trimming and J lost 1 base; unmatched junction nucleotides: 7. Looked up from germline, CDR1 is SGHAT and CDR2 is FQNNGV.

This CDR3 is CAISGGGQGIEETQYF. DNA for the CDR3: TGTGCCATCAGTGGAGGGGGACAGGGTATAGAAGAGACCCAGTACTTC. The rearrangement links TRBV10-3 to TRBJ2-5, with 9 bases aligning to TRBD1. J lost 3 bases, V lost 4 bases, and 9 bases had no gene match. Germline CDR1 reads ENHRY; CDR2 reads SYGVKD. This CDR3 region has 16 residues.

J is TRBJ2-7 and V is TRBV7-8, with D unresolved. Germline CDR1 is SGHVS and CDR2 is FQNEAQ. This CDR3 is built from 13 residues. Trimming stripped 1 base from V and 2 bases from J, with 6 bases between. The CDR3 protein is CASSLGSTYEQYF. The CDR3 bases are TGTGCCAGCAGCTTAGGGTCAACCTACGAGCAGTACTTC.

J is TRBJ1-3 and V is TRBV18; the D is unclear. This CDR3 comprises 16 residues. V was clipped by 1 base and J by 0 bases, with 10 bases between them. Germline V gene lookup returns CDR1 KGHSH and CDR2 LQKENI. The DNA of the CDR3 is TGTGCCAGCTCACCACAAATCAAAGACTCTGGAAACACCATATATTTT. This gives the protein CASSPQIKDSGNTIYF.

This CDR3 is CASSRDSSGGVQETQYF. The CDR3 region has the DNA TGTGCCAGCAGTCGGGACTCTAGCGGGGGGGTCCAAGAGACCCAGTACTTC. This rearrangement joins TRBV7-9 to TRBJ2-5; 12 bases agree with TRBD2. The CDR3 runs to 17 residues. The germline gives CDR1 SEHNR, CDR2 FQNEAQ (reference sequence). After removal of 6 bases from V and 1 base from J, the junction contained 9 bases not matched to a gene.

This clonotype was observed a few times. This chain connects TRBV13 to TRBJ1-1; TRBD1 agrees at 7 bases. Germline loops: CDR1 PRHDT, CDR2 FYEKMQ (reference sequence). CDR3 length: 13 residues. V lost 5 bases to trimming and J lost 5 bases; unmatched junction nucleotides: 5. The chain's CDR3 is CASSIAGGTEAFF. The CDR3 DNA follows: TGTGCCAGCAGCATAGCAGGGGGAACTGAAGCTTTCTTT.

The chain couples TRBV28 to TRBJ1-1; 12 positions agree with TRBD1. The CDR3 totals 17 residues. The germline V gene has CDR1 MDHEN and CDR2 SYDVKM. J was trimmed by 4 bases and V by 5 bases; bases with no gene match: 11. CDR3 bases: TGTGCCAGCAGTCGCCCCGGGACAGGGGGCAAGAGCACTGAAGCTTTCTTT. This encodes CASSRPGTGGKSTEAFF.

This clonotype has more than one count but fewer than ten. The V and J genes are TRBV6-1 and TRBJ2-7; 10 nucleotides line up with TRBD1. The CDR3 contains 15 residues. The germline V gene encodes CDR1 MNHNS and CDR2 SASEGT. V was clipped by 2 bases and J by 6 bases; unmatched bases: 7. CDR3: CASSETRTGGLEQYF. The CDR3 coding sequence is TGTGCCAGCAGTGAAACTAGGACAGGGGGACTCGAGCAGTACTTC.

This clonotype was observed a few times. The V gene is TRBV2, the J gene TRBJ2-1, with D perhaps TRBD2 (6 bases). V was shortened by 2 bases and J by 8 bases, with 7 bases between the two germline ends. The CDR3 has 12 amino acids. CDR1 SNHLY and CDR2 FYNNEI come from the germline V gene. The CDR3 bases are TGTGCCAGCAGTGAATGGGGGGATGAGCAGTTCTTC. Translation gives CASSEWGDEQFF.

This clonotype was observed at least ten times. The chain links TRBV11-2 to TRBJ1-1, with D unclear. CDR3 length: 15 residues. The V end lost 4 bases, the J end lost 0 bases, and 12 bases lay between the germline ends. CDR1 is SGHAT and CDR2 is FQNNGV in the germline V gene. CDR3 in amino acids: CASSSLSVLNTEAFF. CDR3 nucleotide sequence: TGTGCCAGCAGCTCTTTATCGGTCTTGAACACTGAAGCTTTCTTT.

This clonotype turned up a few times. Compared with germline, one end of the junction differs, possibly owing to a read error. The chain has TRBV20-1 and TRBJ2-1; D is unresolved. The CDR3 totals 14 residues. Germline lookup yields CDR1 DFQATT and CDR2 SNEGSKA (reference sequence). The CDR3: CSAFPLRTGNEQSF. CDR3 in DNA: TGCAGTGCATTCCCCCTTAGGACGGGCAATGAGCAGTCCTTC.

The chain couples TRBV18 to TRBJ2-3, with 13 positions matching TRBD2. Germline trimming cut 3 bases from V and 2 bases from J; bases unmatched to any gene: 8. Germline CDR1 is KGHSH and CDR2 is LQKENI. The CDR3 has 18 amino acids. Here the CDR3 reads CASSPGLAGRDYTDTQYF. The CDR3 region has the DNA TGTGCCAGCTCACCGGGACTAGCGGGGCGCGATTACACAGATACGCAGTATTTT.

The rearrangement uses TRBV19 and TRBJ1-2; no reliable D call. This CDR3 comprises 10 residues. V was clipped by 3 bases and J by 7 bases, with 3 bases between them. Germline CDR1 is LNHDA and CDR2 is SQIVND (reference sequence). The CDR3, as DNA: TGTGCCAGTAGTATCGGTGGCTACACCTTC. Protein product: CASSIGGYTF.

The CDR3 DNA reads TGTGCCAGCAGCTATGACAAGTCCACAGATACGCAGTATTTT. Its translation is CASSYDKSTDTQYF. This chain joins TRBV7-3 and TRBJ2-3; unclear D gene. Germline assignment: CDR1 SGHTA and CDR2 FQGTGA. V dropped 4 bases and J dropped 2 bases, with 10 bases sitting between them. CDR3 size: 14 residues. The full variable domain, rest sourced from reference TRBV7-3 and TRBJ2-3, is GAGVSQTPSNKVTEKGKYVELRCDPISGHTALYWYRQSLGQGPEFLIYFQGTGAADDSGLPNDRFFAVRPEGSVSTLKIQRTERGDSAVYLCASSYDKSTDTQYFGPGTRLTVL.

This sequence joins TRBV5-1 and TRBJ2-7; D is ambiguous. Germline V lookup: CDR1 SGHRS, CDR2 YFSETQ. V was clipped by 2 bases and J by 3 bases, with 6 bases between them. This CDR3 region has 12 residues. In nucleotides, the CDR3 is TGCGCCAGCAGCTTCAACGGCTACGAGCAGTACTTC. It is translated as CASSFNGYEQYF. The full variable domain, its missing parts supplied by reference TRBV5-1 and TRBJ2-7, is KAGVTQTPRYLIKTRGQQVTLSCSPISGHRSVSWYQQTPGQGLQFLFEYFSETQRNKGNFPGRFSGRQFSNSRSEMNVSTLELGDSALYLCASSFNGYEQYFGPGTRLTVT.

The sample holds a few counts of this clonotype. The chain uses TRBV20-1 and TRBJ2-2; 14 bases align to TRBD2. Trimming at V came to 3 bases and at J to 2 bases, leaving 2 bases not matched to a gene. This CDR3 contains 16 residues. Germline V lookup: CDR1 DFQATT, CDR2 SNEGSKA (reference sequence). CDR3 sequence reads: CSARTSGGGNTGELFF. The CDR3, as DNA: TGCAGTGCTAGGACTAGCGGGGGGGGAAACACCGGGGAGCTGTTTTTT.

The V and J genes are TRBV2 and TRBJ1-6; D gene ambiguous. Germline V gene lookup returns CDR1 SNHLY and CDR2 FYNNEI. The CDR3 consists of 16 residues. Trimming left V 1 base short and J 5 bases short, with 12 bases between. This chain's CDR3 is CASSEERPENNSPLHF. The CDR3 nucleotides read TGTGCCAGCAGTGAAGAGAGGCCGGAAAATAATTCACCCCTCCACTTT.

This clonotype was detected only a few times. The rearrangement uses TRBV3-1 and TRBJ2-7; possible D gene TRBD2, 5 bases. Trimming took 6 bases from V and 2 from J, leaving 8 bases between them. Germline V gene lookup returns CDR1 LGHDT and CDR2 YNNKEL (reference sequence). There are 12 residues in the CDR3. CDR3: CASSRGPYEQYF. CDR3 coding DNA: TGTGCCAGCAGTCGCGGGCCCTACGAGCAGTACTTC.

In this sample, this clonotype turned up many times. The J gene is TRBJ1-2, the V gene TRBV12-3 or TRBV12-4, with D possibly matching TRBD1 (5 bases). The CDR3 consists of 15 residues. Trimming stripped 7 bases from V and 4 bases from J, with 19 bases between. The CDR3 coding sequence is TGTGCCAGCACCAAGGATGGGGGATTCGGCTATGGCTACACCTTC. It specifies CASTKDGGFGYGYTF.

The chain joins TRBV7-9 to TRBJ1-4; D call uncertain. V was cut by 5 bases and J by 5 bases, with 9 bases left in between. The germline V gene has CDR1 SEHNR and CDR2 FQNEAQ (reference sequence). The CDR3 is 13 residues long. CDR3: CASSGRSNEKLFF. In DNA form, the CDR3 reads TGTGCCAGCAGCGGACGGTCAAATGAAAAACTGTTTTTT.

V is TRBV10-3 and J is TRBJ2-1; 11 bases are shared with TRBD2. This CDR3 contains 13 residues. J lost 8 bases, V lost 10 bases, and 7 bases had no gene match. In germline, CDR1 is ENHRY, CDR2 SYGVKD. In nucleotides, the CDR3 is TGTGCCACCCGGACTAGCGGGTTAGATGAGCAGTTCTTC. It yields the protein CATRTSGLDEQFF.

This clonotype was recorded many times. The rearrangement uses TRBV6-1 and TRBJ1-4; TRBD1 might be the D (6 bases). Germline CDR1 MNHNS, CDR2 SASEGT. This CDR3 spans 15 amino acids. The ends were cut back, 1 base at V and 7 bases at J, with 13 bases in the middle. CDR3 DNA sequence: TGTGCCAGCAGTGAAGTGGGGCAGGGGAGTGAAAAACTGTTTTTT. This translates into CASSEVGQGSEKLFF.

This clonotype was picked up a small number of times. The chain uses TRBV27 and TRBJ2-5; D is perhaps TRBD1 (6 bases). Trimming left V 6 bases short and J 5 bases short, with 13 bases between. Germline V gives CDR1 MNHEY, CDR2 SMNVEV (reference sequence). This CDR3 region has 13 residues. CDR3 DNA sequence: TGTGCCAGCAGAGGGGGTCTAGGGGAGACCCAGTACTTC. Protein sequence: CASRGGLGETQYF.

This clonotype was seen ten or more times. The V and J genes are TRBV5-1 and TRBJ1-1, with 7 bases aligning to TRBD1. The CDR3 is made up of 15 amino acids. CDR1 and CDR2 from the germline V gene are SGHRS and YFSETQ. V gave up 2 bases and J gave up 1 base; unmatched junction bases: 5. The CDR3, as DNA: TGCGCCAGCAGCTTAGACAGGGTTCCGAACACTGAAGCTTTCTTT. Protein: CASSLDRVPNTEAFF.

This rearrangement joins TRBV2 to TRBJ2-2, with D perhaps TRBD1 (6 bases). V lost 5 bases to trimming and J lost 0 bases, with 10 bases between them. Germline CDR1 and CDR2: SNHLY and FYNNEI. The CDR3 loop spans 15 amino acids. The CDR3 loop reads CASSNRAANTGELFF. The CDR3 DNA follows: TGTGCCAGCAGTAACAGGGCCGCGAACACCGGGGAGCTGTTTTTT.